This passage covers 32 T cell receptor beta chains from one sample sequenced in a study of T cell responses to AZD1222 COVID-19 vaccine. Generated by immunoSEQ multiplex PCR, the TCRdb table keeps only in-frame clones and is missing some. The sample lists some 69,000 clones, approximately 82% occurring once. This material consisted of peripheral blood, taken 28 days after the second AZD1222 dose. These receptors were taken from an adult who received the AZD1222 COVID-19 vaccine.

This chain joins TRBV4-2 and TRBJ1-1; the D gene is possibly TRBD1 (5 bases). Looked up from germline, CDR1 is LGHNA and CDR2 is YNFKEQ. The CDR3 is made up of 15 amino acids. Trimming pared 1 base from V and 0 bases from J, leaving 9 bases between. CDR3 residues: CASSQGDPMNTEAFF. The CDR3 nucleotides read TGTGCCAGCAGCCAAGGGGACCCCATGAACACTGAAGCTTTCTTT.

The chain uses TRBV29-1 and TRBJ2-4; TRBD1 matches at 8 bases. Germline CDR1 is SQVTM and CDR2 is ANQGSEA. Trimming at V came to 8 bases and at J to 6 bases, leaving 9 bases not matched to a gene. CDR3 length: 13 amino acids. The CDR3 DNA is TGCAGCATATCTTCCGGGACAGGAAACATTCAGTACTTC. Translating it yields CSISSGTGNIQYF.

For this clone: A much larger clone differs by one base, so this may be a read error. Other DNA sequences in this specimen translate into the identical CDR3. The chain has TRBV27 and TRBJ2-6; D is unclear. The germline V gene has CDR1 MNHEY and CDR2 SMNVEV (reference sequence). The CDR3 spans 12 residues. Trimming removed 4 bases from V and 4 bases from J, with 2 bases in between. This CDR3 is CASSSGANVLTF. The CDR3 region has the DNA TGTGCCAGCAGTTCCGGGGCCAACGTCCTGACTTTC.

The sample holds one count of this clone. The chain joins TRBV5-1 to TRBJ1-2, with D uncertain. V was pared by 5 bases and J by 8 bases, with 16 bases between. Germline CDR1 and CDR2: SGHRS and YFSETQ. The CDR3 runs to 13 residues. The CDR3 nucleotides are TGCGCCAGCAGTCCCAACCCGGGTGAAGGCTACACCTTC. This encodes CASSPNPGEGYTF.

The V and J genes are TRBV13 and TRBJ1-1, with D perhaps matching TRBD1 (6 bases). The germline CDR1 and CDR2 sequences are PRHDT and FYEKMQ (reference sequence). V lost 3 bases and J lost 6, with 14 bases in between. The CDR3 is 14 residues long. The CDR3: CASSFGGGNPEAFF. The CDR3 DNA follows: TGTGCCAGCAGCTTCGGGGGCGGTAATCCTGAAGCTTTCTTT.

This chain joins TRBV11-3 and TRBJ1-2; 7 bases agree with TRBD1. Germline V gives CDR1 SGHNT, CDR2 YENEEA. The trim removed 2 bases at V and 0 bases at J, leaving 0 bases unmatched. This CDR3 contains 14 residues. The CDR3 loop reads CASSLQGANYGYTF. The CDR3 bases are TGTGCCAGCAGCTTACAGGGGGCTAACTATGGCTACACCTTC.

The chain carries TRBV27 and TRBJ1-2; 9 positions agree with TRBD1. Germline CDR1 and CDR2: MNHEY and SMNVEV (reference sequence). The CDR3 sequence is 17 residues long. J was trimmed by 8 bases and V by 5 bases; bases with no gene match: 18. CDR3 nucleotide sequence: TGTGCCAGCAGTCTCATATGGGGGGGACAGGGATCGTCAGGCTACACCTTC. As protein: CASSLIWGGQGSSGYTF.

This clone was picked up one time. The chain uses TRBV7-9 and TRBJ1-2, with 7 bases matching TRBD1. V was clipped by 5 bases and J by 2 bases; unmatched bases: 11. CDR1 is SEHNR and CDR2 is FQNEAQ in the germline V gene (reference sequence). The CDR3 is 16 residues long. The CDR3 is CASSAGQPVRNYGYTF. The DNA for the CDR3 is TGTGCCAGCAGCGCGGGACAGCCGGTCCGGAACTATGGCTACACCTTC.

The chain uses TRBV2 and TRBJ2-7; the D gene is possibly TRBD1 (8 bases). Germline CDR1 is SNHLY and CDR2 is FYNNEI. The ends were cut back, 6 bases at V and 3 bases at J, with 18 bases in the middle. The CDR3 consists of 15 residues. The CDR3 loop reads CASRLDRGGYYEQYF. The CDR3 bases are TGTGCCAGCAGACTTGACAGGGGAGGGTACTACGAGCAGTACTTC. Full variable domain (rest looked up from reference TRBV2 and TRBJ2-7): EPEVTQTPSHQVTQMGQEVILRCVPISNHLYFYWYRQILGQKVEFLVSFYNNEISEKSEIFDDQFSVERPDGSNFTLKIRSTKLEDSAMYFCASRLDRGGYYEQYFGPGTRLTVT.

V usage is TRBV6-5 and J usage is TRBJ2-3; weak D call: TRBD1 (6 bases). V shed 8 bases and J shed 2 bases, with 14 bases lying between them. The germline CDR1 and CDR2 sequences are MNHEY and SVGAGI. The CDR3 contains 14 residues. The CDR3 DNA reads TGTGCCAGCCAGTGGGGGCCCGTCACAGATACGCAGTATTTT. It specifies CASQWGPVTDTQYF.

This clone has only a few counts. The chain recombines TRBV11-3 with TRBJ2-5; TRBD1 agrees at 8 bases. Germline V gene lookup returns CDR1 SGHNT and CDR2 YENEEA. With V trimmed by 3 bases and J by 2 bases, 2 bases remained unmatched. CDR3 length: 14 residues. The CDR3 protein is CASSFRQGQETQYF. The CDR3 DNA reads TGTGCCAGCAGCTTTCGACAGGGGCAAGAGACCCAGTACTTC. Using reference TRBV11-3 and TRBJ2-5 for the parts outside the CDR3, the full variable domain is EAGVVQSPRYKIIEKKQPVAFWCNPISGHNTLYWYLQNLGQGPELLIRYENEEAVDDSQLPKDRFSAERLKGVDSTLKIQPAELGDSAVYLCASSFRQGQETQYFGPGTRLLVL.

The chain employs TRBV7-2 and TRBJ2-3, with a weak D call TRBD2 (5 bases). The germline CDR1 and CDR2 sequences are SGHTA and FQGNSA. This CDR3 spans 15 amino acids. Trimming pared 5 bases from V and 2 bases from J, leaving 14 bases between. CDR3 nucleotide sequence: TGTGCCAGCAGCCCCCCGAGCGGCTACACAGATACGCAGTATTTT. Its protein product is CASSPPSGYTDTQYF.

This clone has just one count. This rearrangement joins TRBV5-1 to TRBJ2-3; TRBD2 might be the D (6 bases). The ends were cut back, 0 bases at V and 1 base at J, with 12 bases in the middle. CDR1 is SGHRS, CDR2 YFSETQ, per germline. The CDR3 contains 16 residues. The CDR3: CASSLGWGDGTDTQYF. In nucleotides, the CDR3 is TGCGCCAGCAGCTTGGGGTGGGGGGACGGCACAGATACGCAGTATTTT.

The chain links TRBV10-2 to TRBJ2-1; the D is unclear. Germline V lookup: CDR1 WSHSY, CDR2 SAAADI. The CDR3 has 14 residues. Trimming took off 4 bases at V and 7 bases at J, with 14 bases between the two ends. In DNA form, the CDR3 reads TGCGCCAGCAGTGCCACGACATCCTGGAATGAGCAGTTCTTC. Its translation: CASSATTSWNEQFF.

The CDR3 protein is CAHPRRGQLYEQYF. The CDR3 DNA reads as TGTGCCCACCCGCGGCGAGGACAGCTTTACGAGCAGTACTTC. This chain joins TRBV2 and TRBJ2-7; TRBD1 might be the D (6 bases). The germline gives CDR1 SNHLY, CDR2 FYNNEI. Trimming pared 11 bases from V and 4 bases from J, leaving 21 bases between. This CDR3 comprises 14 residues.

The V call is TRBV3-1 (or the pseudogene TRBV3-2), the J call TRBJ2-7, with 8 bases that match TRBD1. V was clipped by 6 bases and J by 4 bases; unmatched bases: 11. The CDR3 totals 15 residues. CDR1 and CDR2 (germline): LGHDT, YNNKEL (reference sequence). CDR3 residues: CASSSTGTGVYEQYF. The CDR3 nucleotides read TGTGCCAGCAGTTCAACCGGGACAGGAGTTTACGAGCAGTACTTC.

The chain joins TRBV7-3 to TRBJ2-3; D is undetermined. CDR1 and CDR2 from the germline V gene are SGHTA and FQGTGA. CDR3 length equals 13 residues. V was trimmed by 5 bases and J by 7 bases, leaving 13 bases between them. CDR3 nucleotides: TGTGCCAGCAGCCAGAACGGGCAGAATACGCAGTATTTT. Amino acid sequence: CASSQNGQNTQYF.

The chain has TRBV19 and TRBJ1-1; D is undetermined. Germline V lookup: CDR1 LNHDA, CDR2 SQIVND (reference sequence). There are 12 residues in the CDR3. Trimming removed 9 bases from V and 3 bases from J, with 11 bases in between. In DNA form, the CDR3 reads TGTGCCAGCCGCGGAGGGTACACTGAAGCTTTCTTT. Its translation: CASRGGYTEAFF.

The chain is built from TRBV6-5 and TRBJ1-6, with unresolved D. Looked up from germline, CDR1 is MNHEY and CDR2 is SVGAGI. The V end lost 6 bases, the J end lost 7 bases, and 13 bases lay between the germline ends. The CDR3 totals 14 residues. CDR3 protein: CASREGVRNSPLHF. Written as DNA, the CDR3 is TGTGCCAGCAGAGAGGGAGTTAGGAATTCACCCCTCCACTTT.

The chain joins TRBV5-1 to TRBJ2-6; TRBD2 matches at 8 bases. The CDR3 runs to 16 residues. The germline V gene has CDR1 SGHRS and CDR2 YFSETQ. J was trimmed by 1 base and V by 4 bases; bases with no gene match: 4. DNA of the CDR3: TGCGCCAGCAGCCCTCGGGGGGGATCTGGGGCCAACGTCCTGACTTTC. It encodes CASSPRGGSGANVLTF.

The gene calls are TRBV6-5 and TRBJ1-1; 8 bases match TRBD1. The CDR3 is 15 residues long. With V trimmed by 6 bases and J by 6 bases, 12 bases remained unmatched. Germline lookup yields CDR1 MNHEY and CDR2 SVGAGI. Here the CDR3 DNA reads TGTGCCAGCAGGTGGCAGGACAGGGCTAGCTCTGAAGCTTTCTTT. This gives the protein CASRWQDRASSEAFF.

The chain's CDR3 is CASSLAANYGYTF. The DNA of the CDR3 is TGTGCCAGCAGTTTGGCAGCTAACTATGGCTACACCTTC. V is TRBV28 and J is TRBJ1-2; D remains ambiguous. Looked up from germline, CDR1 is MDHEN and CDR2 is SYDVKM. The CDR3 loop spans 13 amino acids. Between the trimmed V and J ends, which lost 3 bases and 0 bases, there was a span of 5 bases.

This clone was found once. This sequence joins TRBV4-1 and TRBJ2-1, with no clear D. Germline V CDR1 and CDR2: MGHRA, YSYEKL. This CDR3 is built from 16 residues. Trimming stripped 1 base from V and 0 bases from J, with 10 bases between. CDR3 in amino acids: CASSQVSQSSYNEQFF. CDR3 in DNA: TGCGCCAGCAGCCAAGTCTCTCAGAGCTCCTACAATGAGCAGTTCTTC.

This chain connects TRBV6-5 to TRBJ2-7; 11 positions match TRBD2. Germline V lookup: CDR1 MNHEY, CDR2 SVGAGI. The CDR3 covers 14 residues. V lost 6 bases and J lost 2; bases outside the gene matches: 3. CDR3 coding DNA: TGTGCCAGCAGAACTAGCGGGAGTCCCTACGAGCAGTACTTC. Its protein product is CASRTSGSPYEQYF.

In this sample, this clone turned up once. The chain uses TRBV10-3 and TRBJ2-1; 8 bases map to TRBD2. The CDR3 runs to 16 residues. CDR1 is ENHRY, CDR2 SYGVKD, per germline. V gave up 4 bases and J gave up 6 bases; unmatched junction bases: 11. CDR3 region: CAISATPGLGINEQFF. CDR3 bases: TGTGCCATCAGTGCCACCCCGGGACTAGGGATCAATGAGCAGTTCTTC.

The rearrangement joins TRBV20-1 to TRBJ1-5, with TRBD1 identical over 7 bases. CDR1 is DFQATT and CDR2 is SNEGSKA in the germline V gene (reference sequence). The ends lost 3 bases at V and 4 bases at J; junction bases unmatched: 6. This CDR3 is 14 amino acids long. The CDR3 protein is CSASTGEDNQPQHF. Written as DNA, the CDR3 is TGCAGTGCTAGTACAGGGGAGGATAATCAGCCCCAGCATTTT.

V is TRBV19 and J is TRBJ2-7; the D gene is possibly TRBD1 (6 bases). The germline CDR1 and CDR2 sequences are LNHDA and SQIVND (reference sequence). V gave up 7 bases and J gave up 0 bases, with 13 bases separating them. This CDR3 has 14 amino acids. The CDR3 region has the DNA TGTGCCAGTAAGTCGACAGGTCGCTCCTACGAGCAGTACTTC. Residues: CASKSTGRSYEQYF.

The chain joins TRBV5-5 to TRBJ2-7; D is unclear. The CDR3 contains 13 residues. Per germline, CDR1 SGHKS and CDR2 YYEKEE (reference sequence). Trimming shortened V by 3 bases and J by 3 bases, and 10 bases separated the two germline ends. DNA for the CDR3: TGTGCCAGCAGCTCCGTCGGCAACTACGAGCAGTACTTC. It encodes CASSSVGNYEQYF.

The V call is TRBV11-3, the J call TRBJ2-2; 7 nucleotides align to TRBD1. The germline V gene has CDR1 SGHNT and CDR2 YENEEA. The trim removed 4 bases at V and 4 bases at J, leaving 9 bases unmatched. This CDR3 comprises 16 residues. CDR3 in DNA: TGTGCCAGCAGCTCCTCTTGGGCAGGGGGCACCGGGGAGCTGTTTTTT. Amino acids: CASSSSWAGGTGELFF.

The chain links TRBV6-1 to TRBJ2-5; the D is unclear. The V end was cut by 2 bases, the J end by 1 base, with 14 bases between. CDR3 length equals 16 residues. Germline CDR1 is MNHNS and CDR2 is SASEGT. The CDR3 DNA follows: TGTGCCAGCAGTGAATTCTCGGGCCCCGTCCAAGAGACCCAGTACTTC. Its translation is CASSEFSGPVQETQYF.

The rearrangement links TRBV7-9 to TRBJ2-1; a possible D gene is TRBD2 (6 bases). Trimming left V 5 bases short and J 13 bases short, with 18 bases between. Germline lookup yields CDR1 SEHNR and CDR2 FQNEAQ (reference sequence). This CDR3 region has 13 residues. Here the CDR3 DNA reads TGTGCCAGCAGCCTCGATGGAGGACTACGCCAGTTCTTC. Translated, it gives CASSLDGGLRQFF.

This clone is a singleton in its sample. The J gene is TRBJ2-6, the V gene TRBV19; D might be TRBD1 (6 bases). This CDR3 is built from 14 residues. The V gene's germline CDR1 is LNHDA and CDR2 SQIVND (reference sequence). V gave up 5 bases and J gave up 4 bases, with 9 bases separating them. CDR3 in DNA: TGTGCCAGTAGTCGACAGGCCGGGGCCAACGTCCTGACTTTC. It specifies CASSRQAGANVLTF.